This T cell receptor beta chain appears in the sequencing data of a study of cytomegalovirus exposure and HLA in healthy donors. The CDR3 runs 15 residues. Germline V gives CDR1 MGHRA, CDR2 YSYEKL. The J segment lost 7 bases and the V segment lost 3 bases, leaving 9 bases of the junction unmatched. The study ran its PCR with 60 Vbeta and 13 Jbeta primers. Repertoires were generated with immunoSEQ multiplex PCR, while TCRdb's copy carries only in-frame clones and drops some. Here the sample spans some 190,000 clones, approximately 84% being singletons. The study, taken as a whole, reports: The analysis excluded some indistinguishable V segments, including TRBV6-2 and TRBV6-3.

On this clone: What it binds is unknown.

This chain joins TRBV4-1 and TRBJ2-7, with 10 nucleotides matching TRBD2. The material sequenced was PBMCs. The clonotype comes from a girl aged 5-17 years in good health and CMV-seropositive. CDR3 amino acids: CASSQVAGGFVEQYF. Written as DNA, the CDR3 is TGCGCCAGCAGCCAGGTAGCGGGAGGCTTTGTAGAGCAGTACTTC.